The sequence of this T cell receptor beta chain was determined in a study of PD-1 blockade in classical Hodgkin lymphoma. Profiled with immunoSEQ multiplex PCR; TCRdb holds only in-frame clones, not every one. This sample has over 25,000 clones; 86% occur once, and the top ten carry around 0.44%. The germline gives CDR1 SGHRS, CDR2 YFSETQ. CDR3 length: 12 amino acids. Trimming pared 7 bases from V and 3 bases from J, leaving 11 bases between. The study's findings and limits: The authors have not defined what causes the repertoire differences, possibly disease activity or prior therapy. Compared with baseline, CD4+ but not CD8+ TCR diversity had risen significantly by C4D1.

Time point defined: cycle 4 day 1 (C4D1), after more than five weeks of nivolumab. Relapse after autologous stem cell transplantation occurred in every patient, and brentuximab vedotin exposure varied. Purified CD4+ T cells were obtained from thawed PBMCs through magnetic negative selection. Complete response, partial response or progressive disease was each patient's best response. Of note for this clone: The antigen remains unidentified.

The chain employs TRBV5-1 and TRBJ2-7; the D gene is possibly TRBD1 (6 bases). This TCR was recovered from a human donor with classical Hodgkin lymphoma. The sample in question was CD4+ T cells from blood, obtained before the fourth cycle of nivolumab. The CDR3 nucleotides read TGCGCCAGCTCACAGGGACACTACGAGCAGTACTTC. The encoded protein is CASSQGHYEQYF. The variable domain in full, with the rest retrieved from reference TRBV5-1 and TRBJ2-7, is KAGVTQTPRYLIKTRGQQVTLSCSPISGHRSVSWYQQTPGQGLQFLFEYFSETQRNKGNFPGRFSGRQFSNSRSEMNVSTLELGDSALYLCASSQGHYEQYFGPGTRLTVT.